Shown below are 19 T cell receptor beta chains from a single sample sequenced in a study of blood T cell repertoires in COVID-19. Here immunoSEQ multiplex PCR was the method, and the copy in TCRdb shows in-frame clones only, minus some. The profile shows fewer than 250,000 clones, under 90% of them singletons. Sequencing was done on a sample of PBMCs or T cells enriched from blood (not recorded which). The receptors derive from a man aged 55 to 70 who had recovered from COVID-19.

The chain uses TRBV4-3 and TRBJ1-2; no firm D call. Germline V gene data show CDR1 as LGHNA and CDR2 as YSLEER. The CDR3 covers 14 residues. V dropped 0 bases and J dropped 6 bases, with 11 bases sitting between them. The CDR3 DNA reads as TGCGCCAGCAGCCAAGATACTCCTCCCGATGGCTACACCTTC. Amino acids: CASSQDTPPDGYTF.

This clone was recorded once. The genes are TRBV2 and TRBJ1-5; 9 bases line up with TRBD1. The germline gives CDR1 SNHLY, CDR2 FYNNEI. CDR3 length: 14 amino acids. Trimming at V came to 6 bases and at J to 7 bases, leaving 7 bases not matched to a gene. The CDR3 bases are TGTGCCAGCAGGGGGGGACAGGGAGGCCAGCCCCAGCATTTT. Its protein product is CASRGGQGGQPQHF.

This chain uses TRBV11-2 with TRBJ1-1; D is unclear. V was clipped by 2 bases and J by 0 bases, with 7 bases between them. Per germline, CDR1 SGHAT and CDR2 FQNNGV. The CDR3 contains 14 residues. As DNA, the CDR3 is TGTGCCAGCAGCTTAACTACGGTGAACACTGAAGCTTTCTTT. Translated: CASSLTTVNTEAFF.

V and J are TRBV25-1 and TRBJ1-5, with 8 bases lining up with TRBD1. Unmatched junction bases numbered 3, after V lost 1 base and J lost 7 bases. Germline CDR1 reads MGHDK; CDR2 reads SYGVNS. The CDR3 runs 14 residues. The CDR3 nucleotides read TGTGCCAGCAGTGAATCAGGGGGCTGGCAGCCCCAGCATTTT. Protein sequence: CASSESGGWQPQHF.

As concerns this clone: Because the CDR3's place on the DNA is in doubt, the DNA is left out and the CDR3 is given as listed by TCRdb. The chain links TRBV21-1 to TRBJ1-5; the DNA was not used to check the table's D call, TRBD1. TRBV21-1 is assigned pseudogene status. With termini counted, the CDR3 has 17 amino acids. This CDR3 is CASSKVGQGISNQPQHF.

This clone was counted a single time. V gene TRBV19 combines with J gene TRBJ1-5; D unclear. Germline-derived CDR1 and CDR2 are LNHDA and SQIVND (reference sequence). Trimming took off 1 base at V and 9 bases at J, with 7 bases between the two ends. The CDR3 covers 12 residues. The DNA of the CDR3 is TGTGCCAGTAGTATAGGGGCGGGGCCCCAGCATTTT. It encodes CASSIGAGPQHF.

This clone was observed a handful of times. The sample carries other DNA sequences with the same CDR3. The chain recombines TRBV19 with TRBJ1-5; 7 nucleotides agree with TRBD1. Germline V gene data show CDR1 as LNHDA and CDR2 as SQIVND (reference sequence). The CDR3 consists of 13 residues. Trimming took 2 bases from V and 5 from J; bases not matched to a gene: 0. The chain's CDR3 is CASSIQGDQPQHF. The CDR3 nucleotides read TGTGCCAGTAGTATACAGGGGGATCAGCCCCAGCATTTT. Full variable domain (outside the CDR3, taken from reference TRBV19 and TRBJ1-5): DGGITQSPKYLFRKEGQNVTLSCEQNLNHDAMYWYRQDPGQGLRLIYYSQIVNDFQKGDIAEGYSVSREKKESFPLTVTSAQKNPTAFYLCASSIQGDQPQHFGDGTRLSIL.

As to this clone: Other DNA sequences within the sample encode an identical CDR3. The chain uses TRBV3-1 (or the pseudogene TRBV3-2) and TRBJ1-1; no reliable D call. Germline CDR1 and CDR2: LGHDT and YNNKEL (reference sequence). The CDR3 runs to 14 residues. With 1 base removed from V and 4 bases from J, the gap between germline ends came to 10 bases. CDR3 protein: CASSQGRGGTEAFF. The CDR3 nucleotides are TGTGCCAGCAGCCAAGGCCGAGGCGGCACTGAAGCTTTCTTT.

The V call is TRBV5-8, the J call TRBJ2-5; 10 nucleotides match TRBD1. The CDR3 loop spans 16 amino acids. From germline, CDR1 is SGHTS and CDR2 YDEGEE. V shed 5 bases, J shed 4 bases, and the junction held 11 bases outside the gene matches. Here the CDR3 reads CASSFVGTGDRETQYF. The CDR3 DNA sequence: TGTGCCAGCAGTTTTGTTGGGACAGGGGATCGAGAGACCCAGTACTTC.

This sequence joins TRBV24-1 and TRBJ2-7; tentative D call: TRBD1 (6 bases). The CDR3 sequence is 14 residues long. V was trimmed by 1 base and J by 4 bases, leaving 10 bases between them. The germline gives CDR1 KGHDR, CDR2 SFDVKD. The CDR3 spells CATSDFWDKYEQYF. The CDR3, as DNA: TGTGCCACCAGTGATTTTTGGGACAAATACGAGCAGTACTTC.

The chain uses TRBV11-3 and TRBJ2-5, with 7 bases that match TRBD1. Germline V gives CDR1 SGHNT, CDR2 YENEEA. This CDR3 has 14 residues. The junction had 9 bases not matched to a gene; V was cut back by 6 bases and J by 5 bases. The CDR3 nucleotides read TGTGCCAGCAGATCCAGGACAGGAGCGGAGACCCAGTACTTC. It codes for CASRSRTGAETQYF.

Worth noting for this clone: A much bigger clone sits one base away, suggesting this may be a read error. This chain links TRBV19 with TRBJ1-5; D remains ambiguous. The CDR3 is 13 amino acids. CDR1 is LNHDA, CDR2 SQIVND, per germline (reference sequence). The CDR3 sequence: CANSTDRSQPQHF. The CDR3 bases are TGTGCCAATAGTACGGATAGGAGTCAGCCCCAGCATTTT.

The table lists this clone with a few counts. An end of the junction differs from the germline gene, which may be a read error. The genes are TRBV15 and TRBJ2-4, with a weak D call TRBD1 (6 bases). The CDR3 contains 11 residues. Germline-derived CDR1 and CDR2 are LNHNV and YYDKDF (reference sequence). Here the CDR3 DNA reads TGTGCCACCAGCAGAGGGACAGAGAGGTGGTTC. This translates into CATSRGTERWF.

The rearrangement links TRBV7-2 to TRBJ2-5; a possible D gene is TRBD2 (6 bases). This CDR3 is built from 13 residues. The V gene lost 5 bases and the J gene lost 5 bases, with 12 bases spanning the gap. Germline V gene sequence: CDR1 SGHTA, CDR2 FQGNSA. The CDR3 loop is CASSIIREETQYF. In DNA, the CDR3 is TGTGCCAGCAGCATAATCCGGGAGGAGACCCAGTACTTC.

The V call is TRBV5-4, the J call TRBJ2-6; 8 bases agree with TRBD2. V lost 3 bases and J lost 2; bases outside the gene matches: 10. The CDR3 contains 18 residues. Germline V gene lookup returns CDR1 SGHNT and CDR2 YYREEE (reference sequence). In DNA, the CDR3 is TGTGCCAGCAGCTCCCGGCTCGGTAGCGGGACTGGGGCCAACGTCCTGACTTTC. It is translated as CASSSRLGSGTGANVLTF.

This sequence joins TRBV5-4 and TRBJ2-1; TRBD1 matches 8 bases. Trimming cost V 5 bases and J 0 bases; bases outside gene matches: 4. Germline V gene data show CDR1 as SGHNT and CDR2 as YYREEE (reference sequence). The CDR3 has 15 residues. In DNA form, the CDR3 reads TGTGCCAGCAGTTCCGGGACAGGCTCCTACAATGAGCAGTTCTTC. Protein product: CASSSGTGSYNEQFF.

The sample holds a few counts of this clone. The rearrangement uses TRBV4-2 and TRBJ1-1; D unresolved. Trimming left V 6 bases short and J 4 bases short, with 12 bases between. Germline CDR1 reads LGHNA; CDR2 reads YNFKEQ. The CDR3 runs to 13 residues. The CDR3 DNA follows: TGTGCCAGCAGACAAACTCGGGTCACTGAAGCTTTCTTT. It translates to CASRQTRVTEAFF.

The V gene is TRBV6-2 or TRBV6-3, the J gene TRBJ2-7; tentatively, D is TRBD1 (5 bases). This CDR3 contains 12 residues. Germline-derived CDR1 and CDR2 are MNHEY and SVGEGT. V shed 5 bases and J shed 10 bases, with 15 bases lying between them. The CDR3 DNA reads TGTGCCAGCAGTACCAGACAGATACACCAGTACTTC. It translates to CASSTRQIHQYF.

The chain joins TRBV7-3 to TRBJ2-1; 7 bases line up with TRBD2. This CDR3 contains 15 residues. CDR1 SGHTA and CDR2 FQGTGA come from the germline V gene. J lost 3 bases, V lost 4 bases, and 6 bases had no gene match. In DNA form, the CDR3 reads TGTGCCAGCAGCTCTTCCAGCGGGGACTACAATGAGCAGTTCTTC. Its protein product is CASSSSSGDYNEQFF.